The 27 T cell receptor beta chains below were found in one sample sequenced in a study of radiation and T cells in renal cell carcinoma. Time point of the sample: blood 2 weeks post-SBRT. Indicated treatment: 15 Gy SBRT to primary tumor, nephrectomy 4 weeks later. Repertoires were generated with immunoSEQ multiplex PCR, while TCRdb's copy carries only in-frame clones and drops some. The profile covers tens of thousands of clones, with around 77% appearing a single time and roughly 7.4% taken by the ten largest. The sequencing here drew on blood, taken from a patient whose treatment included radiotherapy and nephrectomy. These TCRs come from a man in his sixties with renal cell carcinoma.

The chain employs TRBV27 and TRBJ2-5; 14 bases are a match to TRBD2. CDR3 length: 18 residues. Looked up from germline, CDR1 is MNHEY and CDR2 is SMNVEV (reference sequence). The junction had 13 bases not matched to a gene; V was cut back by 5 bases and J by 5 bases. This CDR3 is CASSPGSGLAGVMETQYF. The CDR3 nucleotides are TGTGCCAGCAGTCCCGGATCGGGACTAGCGGGAGTAATGGAGACCCAGTACTTC.

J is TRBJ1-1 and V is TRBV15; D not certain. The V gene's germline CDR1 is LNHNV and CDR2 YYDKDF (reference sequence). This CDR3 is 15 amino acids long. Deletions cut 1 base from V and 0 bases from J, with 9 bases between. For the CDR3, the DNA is TGTGCCACCAGCAGAGTGCAGTTCGTGAACACTGAAGCTTTCTTT. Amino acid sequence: CATSRVQFVNTEAFF.

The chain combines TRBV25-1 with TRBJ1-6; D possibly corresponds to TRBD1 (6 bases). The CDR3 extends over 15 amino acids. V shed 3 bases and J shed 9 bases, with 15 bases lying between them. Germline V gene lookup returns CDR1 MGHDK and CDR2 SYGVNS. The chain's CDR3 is CASSDSVTGVSPLHF. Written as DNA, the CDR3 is TGTGCCAGCAGTGACTCTGTGACAGGCGTTTCACCCCTCCACTTT.

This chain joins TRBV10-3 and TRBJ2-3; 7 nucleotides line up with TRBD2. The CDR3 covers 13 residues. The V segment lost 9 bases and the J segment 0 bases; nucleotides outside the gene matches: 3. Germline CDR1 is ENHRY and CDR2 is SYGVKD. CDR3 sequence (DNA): TGTGCCATTGCTAGCGGAAGCACAGATACGCAGTATTTT. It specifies CAIASGSTDTQYF.

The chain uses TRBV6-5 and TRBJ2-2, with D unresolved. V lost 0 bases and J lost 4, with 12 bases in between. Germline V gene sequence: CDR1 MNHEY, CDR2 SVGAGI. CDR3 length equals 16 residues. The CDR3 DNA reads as TGTGCCAGCAGTTACTCCCTAAGTACGGGCACCGGGGAGCTGTTTTTT. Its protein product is CASSYSLSTGTGELFF.

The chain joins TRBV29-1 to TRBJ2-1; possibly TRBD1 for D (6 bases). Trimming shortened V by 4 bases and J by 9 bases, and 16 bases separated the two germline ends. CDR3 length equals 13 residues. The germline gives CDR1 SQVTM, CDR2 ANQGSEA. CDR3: CSVVEQGKSEQFF. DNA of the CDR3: TGCAGCGTTGTGGAACAGGGTAAGAGTGAGCAGTTCTTC.

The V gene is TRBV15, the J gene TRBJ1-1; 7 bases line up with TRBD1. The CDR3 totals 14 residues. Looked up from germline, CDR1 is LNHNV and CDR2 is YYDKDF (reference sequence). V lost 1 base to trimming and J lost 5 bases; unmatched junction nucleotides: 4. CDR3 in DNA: TGTGCCACCAGCAGAGTCAGGGGGAGTACTGAAGCTTTCTTT. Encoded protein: CATSRVRGSTEAFF.

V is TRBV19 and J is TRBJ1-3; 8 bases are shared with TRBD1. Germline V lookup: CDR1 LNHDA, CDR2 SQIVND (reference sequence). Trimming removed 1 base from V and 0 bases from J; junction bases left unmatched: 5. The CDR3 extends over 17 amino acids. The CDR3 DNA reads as TGTGCCAGTAGTATAGGACGGGACAGGAGCTCTGGAAACACCATATATTTT. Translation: CASSIGRDRSSGNTIYF. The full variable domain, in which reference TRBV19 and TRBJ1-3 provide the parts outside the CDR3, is DGGITQSPKYLFRKEGQNVTLSCEQNLNHDAMYWYRQDPGQGLRLIYYSQIVNDFQKGDIAEGYSVSREKKESFPLTVTSAQKNPTAFYLCASSIGRDRSSGNTIYFGEGSWLTVV.

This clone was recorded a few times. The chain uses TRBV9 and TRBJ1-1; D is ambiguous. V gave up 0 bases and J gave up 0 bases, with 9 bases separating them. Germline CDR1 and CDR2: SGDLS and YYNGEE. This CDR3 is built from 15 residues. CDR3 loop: CASSVVPGLNTEAFF. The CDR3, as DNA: TGTGCCAGCAGCGTAGTCCCGGGCCTGAACACTGAAGCTTTCTTT.

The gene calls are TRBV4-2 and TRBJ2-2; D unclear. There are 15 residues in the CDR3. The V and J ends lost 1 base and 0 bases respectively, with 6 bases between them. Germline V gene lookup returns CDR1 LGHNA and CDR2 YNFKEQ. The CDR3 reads CASSQGVTNTGELFF. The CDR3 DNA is TGTGCCAGCAGCCAAGGGGTGACGAACACCGGGGAGCTGTTTTTT.

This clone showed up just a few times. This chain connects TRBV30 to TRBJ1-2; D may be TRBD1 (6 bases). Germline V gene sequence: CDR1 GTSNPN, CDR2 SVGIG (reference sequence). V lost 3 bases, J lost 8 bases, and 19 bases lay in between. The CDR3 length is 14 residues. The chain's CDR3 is CAWRVGRGVGGYTF. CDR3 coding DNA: TGTGCCTGGAGGGTCGGAAGGGGGGTCGGGGGCTACACCTTC.

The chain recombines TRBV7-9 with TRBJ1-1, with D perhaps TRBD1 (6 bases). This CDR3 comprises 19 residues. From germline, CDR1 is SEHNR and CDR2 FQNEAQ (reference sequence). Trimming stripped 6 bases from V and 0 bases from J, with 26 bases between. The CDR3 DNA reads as TGTGCCAGCAGATCAATTTTCCAGGGGCTCGGGGAAATGAACACTGAAGCTTTCTTT. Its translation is CASRSIFQGLGEMNTEAFF.

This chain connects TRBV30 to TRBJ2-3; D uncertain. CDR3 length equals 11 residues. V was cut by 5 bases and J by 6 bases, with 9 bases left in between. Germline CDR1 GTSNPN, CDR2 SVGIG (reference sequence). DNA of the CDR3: TGTGCCTGGGGGCCTGCGGATACGCAGTATTTT. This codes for CAWGPADTQYF.

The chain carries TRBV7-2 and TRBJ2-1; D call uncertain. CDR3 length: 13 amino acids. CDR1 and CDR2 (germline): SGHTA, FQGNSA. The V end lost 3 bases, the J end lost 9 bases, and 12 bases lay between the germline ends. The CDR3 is CASSLPPLSEQFF. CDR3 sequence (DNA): TGTGCCAGCAGCTTGCCGCCGTTAAGTGAGCAGTTCTTC.

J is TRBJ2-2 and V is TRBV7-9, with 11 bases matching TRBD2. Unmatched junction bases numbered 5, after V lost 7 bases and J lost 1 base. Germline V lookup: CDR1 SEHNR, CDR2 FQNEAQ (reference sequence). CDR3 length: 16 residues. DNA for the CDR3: TGTGCCAGCACCCCCGGGACTAGCGGGAACACCGGGGAGCTGTTTTTT. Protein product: CASTPGTSGNTGELFF.

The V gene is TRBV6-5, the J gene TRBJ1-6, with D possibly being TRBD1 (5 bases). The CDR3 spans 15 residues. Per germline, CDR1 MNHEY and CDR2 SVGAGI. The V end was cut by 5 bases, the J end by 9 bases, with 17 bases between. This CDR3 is CASSPGTPGRSPLHF. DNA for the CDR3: TGTGCCAGCAGTCCCGGGACTCCCGGGCGTTCACCCCTCCACTTT.

DNA for the CDR3: TGCGCCAGCAGCTTCGACCGACAGAATTCACCCCTCCACTTT. It codes for CASSFDRQNSPLHF. The V call is TRBV5-1, the J call TRBJ1-6; D is possibly TRBD1 (5 bases). This CDR3 comprises 14 residues. Per germline, CDR1 SGHRS and CDR2 YFSETQ. V lost 2 bases and J lost 7, with 10 bases in between.

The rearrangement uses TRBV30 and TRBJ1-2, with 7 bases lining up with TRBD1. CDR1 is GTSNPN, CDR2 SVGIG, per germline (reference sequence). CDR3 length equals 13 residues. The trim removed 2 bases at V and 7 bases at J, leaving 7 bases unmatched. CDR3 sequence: CAWSLKNRGGYTF. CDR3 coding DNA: TGTGCCTGGAGTCTCAAAAACAGGGGTGGCTACACCTTC.

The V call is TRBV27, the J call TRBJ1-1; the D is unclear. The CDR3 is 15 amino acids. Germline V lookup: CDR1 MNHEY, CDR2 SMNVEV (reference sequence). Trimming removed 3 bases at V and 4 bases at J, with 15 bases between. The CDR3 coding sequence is TGTGCCAGCAGTTTTTTAGGGCTCGTGGGCACTGAAGCTTTCTTT. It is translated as CASSFLGLVGTEAFF.

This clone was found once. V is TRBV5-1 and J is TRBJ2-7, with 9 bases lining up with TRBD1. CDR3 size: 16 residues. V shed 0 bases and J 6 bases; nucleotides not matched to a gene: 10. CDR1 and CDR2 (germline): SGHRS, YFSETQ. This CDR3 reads CASSLGSRDRVLEQYF. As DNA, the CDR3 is TGCGCCAGCAGCTTGGGGTCCCGGGACAGGGTACTCGAGCAGTACTTC.

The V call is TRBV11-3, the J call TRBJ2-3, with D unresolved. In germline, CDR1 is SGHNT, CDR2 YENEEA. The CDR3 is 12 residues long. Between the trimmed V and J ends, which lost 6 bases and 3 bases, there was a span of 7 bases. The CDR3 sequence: CASRGGTDTQYF. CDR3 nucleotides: TGTGCCAGCAGGGGTGGGACAGATACGCAGTATTTT.

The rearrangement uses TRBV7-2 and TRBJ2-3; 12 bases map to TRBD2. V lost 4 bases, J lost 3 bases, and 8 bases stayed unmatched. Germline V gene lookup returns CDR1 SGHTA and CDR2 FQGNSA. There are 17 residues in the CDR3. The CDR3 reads CASSSGLAGKWTDTQYF. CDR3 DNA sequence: TGTGCCAGCAGCTCTGGACTAGCGGGAAAGTGGACAGATACGCAGTATTTT.

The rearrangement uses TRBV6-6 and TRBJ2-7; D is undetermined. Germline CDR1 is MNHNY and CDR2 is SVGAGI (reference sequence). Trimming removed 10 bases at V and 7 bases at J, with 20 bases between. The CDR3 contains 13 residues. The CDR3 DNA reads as TGTGCCATTTACGCTCAGAACGAACGAGAGCAGTACTTC. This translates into CAIYAQNEREQYF.

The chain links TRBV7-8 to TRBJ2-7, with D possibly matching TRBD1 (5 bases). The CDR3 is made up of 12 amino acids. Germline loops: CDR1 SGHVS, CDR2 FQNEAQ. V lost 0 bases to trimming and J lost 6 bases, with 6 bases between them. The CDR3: CASSLAGVEQYF. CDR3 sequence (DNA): TGTGCCAGCAGCTTAGCAGGGGTCGAGCAGTACTTC.

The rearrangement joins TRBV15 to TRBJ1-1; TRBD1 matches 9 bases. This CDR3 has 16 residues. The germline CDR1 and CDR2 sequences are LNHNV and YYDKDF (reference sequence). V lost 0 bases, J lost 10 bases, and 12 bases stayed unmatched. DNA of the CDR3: TGTGCCACCAGCAGAGATTTTGGGACAGGGAAAGTTGGAGCTTTCTTT. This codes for CATSRDFGTGKVGAFF. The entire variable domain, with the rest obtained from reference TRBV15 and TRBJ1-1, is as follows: DAMVIQNPRYQVTQFGKPVTLSCSQTLNHNVMYWYQQKSSQAPKLLFHYYDKDFNNEADTPDNFQSRRPNTSFCFLDIRSPGLGDTAMYLCATSRDFGTGKVGAFFGQGTRLTVV.

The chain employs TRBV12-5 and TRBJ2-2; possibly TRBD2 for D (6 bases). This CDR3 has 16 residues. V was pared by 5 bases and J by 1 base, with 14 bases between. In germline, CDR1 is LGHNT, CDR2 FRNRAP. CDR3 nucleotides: TGTGCTAGTGGTAGCTCCGGGACTGTGAACACCGGGGAGCTGTTTTTT. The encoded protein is CASGSSGTVNTGELFF.

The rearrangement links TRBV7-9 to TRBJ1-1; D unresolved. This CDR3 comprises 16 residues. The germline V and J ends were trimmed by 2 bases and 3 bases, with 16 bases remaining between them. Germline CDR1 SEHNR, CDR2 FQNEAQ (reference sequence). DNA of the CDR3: TGTGCCAGCAGCTTATTGAGTCTCGGGGTGGACACTGAAGCTTTCTTT. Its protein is CASSLLSLGVDTEAFF.